This record concerns one T cell receptor beta chain sequence. Its antigen is still unknown. The sample is drawn from a study of cytomegalovirus exposure and HLA in healthy donors. The germline CDR1 and CDR2 sequences are SGHTA and FQGNSA. V lost 5 bases to trimming and J lost 0 bases, with 5 bases between them. CDR3 length: 12 residues. General study findings and limits: Under in vitro conditions, a few CMV-associated chains were confirmed as specific for CMV antigens. The study labeled under 200 TCR beta chains cytomegalovirus-associated. Reportedly, diagnosis of cytomegalovirus status by the classifier showed high specificity and sensitivity. A subsequent analysis found that TCR clusters from the first cohort also tended to co-occur in the 120 or so validation repertoires, with about 95% of cluster scores above 0.

TCRdb's copy holds only in-frame clones and misses some; the assay was immunoSEQ multiplex PCR. The table includes under 200,000 clones, about 90% detected once. The chain uses TRBV7-2 and TRBJ2-7; D not certain. The origin of this receptor is a woman aged 18-29 years in good health and CMV-seropositive. Material for sequencing was PBMCs. CDR3 DNA sequence: TGTGCCAGCAGCCGTAGCTCCTACGAGCAGTACTTC. The encoded protein is CASSRSSYEQYF. Filled out from reference TRBV7-2 and TRBJ2-7, the complete variable domain reads GAGVSQSPSNKVTEKGKDVELRCDPISGHTALYWYRQSLGQGLEFLIYFQGNSAPDKSGLPSDRFSAERTGGSVSTLTIQRTQQEDSAVYLCASSRSSYEQYFGPGTRLTVT.